The 12 T cell receptor beta chains below all came from one sample that was sequenced in a study of T cell clonotyping in hematopoietic cell transplantation. Profiling relied on immunoSEQ multiplex PCR, and the TCRdb table lists in-frame clones only, not all of them. The repertoire has 45,000 or so clones, about four fifths of them found once; the top ten carry over 4.5%. Time point reported: recipient sample about 28 days before transplant, after cytoreduction. The material sequenced was peripheral blood mononuclear cells, taken before stem cell transplant. These receptors were obtained from a man aged 55 to 69 with myelodysplastic syndrome. Some clones in this sample may be carry-over from other donors' samples.

The chain has TRBV15 and TRBJ2-5; 10 bases are a match to TRBD2. The trim removed 1 base at V and 4 bases at J, leaving 3 bases unmatched. The CDR3 spans 15 residues. Germline assignment: CDR1 LNHNV and CDR2 YYDKDF (reference sequence). The CDR3 DNA reads as TGTGCCACCAGCAGAGGGCTAGCGGGGGCAGAGACCCAGTACTTC. Amino acids: CATSRGLAGAETQYF.

The sample holds a few counts of this clone. The genes are TRBV4-2 and TRBJ2-3, with D unresolved. This CDR3 contains 16 residues. Between the trimmed V and J ends, which lost 4 bases and 4 bases, there was a span of 18 bases. Germline CDR1 and CDR2: LGHNA and YNFKEQ. CDR3 protein: CASSPIVSAYADTQYF. For the CDR3, the DNA is TGTGCCAGCAGCCCGATTGTCTCGGCTTACGCAGATACGCAGTATTTT.

J is TRBJ2-4 and V is TRBV6-5; D may be TRBD1 (5 bases). This CDR3 is 12 amino acids long. With 8 bases removed from V and 9 bases from J, the gap between germline ends came to 14 bases. CDR1 is MNHEY and CDR2 is SVGAGI in the germline V gene. The CDR3 sequence: CASEAERGIQYF. Here the CDR3 DNA reads TGTGCCAGCGAAGCCGAAAGGGGCATTCAGTACTTC.

The genes are TRBV5-4 and TRBJ2-5; D remains ambiguous. Germline V lookup: CDR1 SGHNT, CDR2 YYREEE (reference sequence). The CDR3 loop spans 13 amino acids. The V and J ends lost 3 bases and 2 bases respectively, with 8 bases between them. The CDR3: CASSSQIQETQYF. The CDR3 bases are TGTGCCAGCAGCTCACAAATACAAGAGACCCAGTACTTC.

This chain connects TRBV6-1 to TRBJ1-6, with D perhaps TRBD1 (6 bases). With 3 bases removed from V and 7 bases from J, the gap between germline ends came to 19 bases. Germline values: CDR1 MNHNS, CDR2 SASEGT. This CDR3 is 17 amino acids long. For the CDR3, the DNA is TGTGCCAGCAGTGATTATCCCATCTCAGGGGACAATTCACCCCTCCACTTT. Translated, it gives CASSDYPISGDNSPLHF.

The J gene is TRBJ1-1, the V gene TRBV5-1; possibly TRBD1 for D (5 bases). The CDR3 sequence is 14 residues long. V was pared by 5 bases and J by 1 base, with 12 bases between. Per the germline V gene, CDR1 is SGHRS and CDR2 is YFSETQ. CDR3: CASRNGTRNTEAFF. CDR3 bases: TGCGCCAGCAGGAACGGGACGAGGAACACTGAAGCTTTCTTT.

The chain has TRBV28 and TRBJ1-2; D may be TRBD1 (5 bases). CDR1 and CDR2 (germline): MDHEN, SYDVKM. The CDR3 spans 14 residues. The V end was cut by 2 bases, the J end by 4 bases, with 11 bases between. The CDR3 sequence is CASSLGAEVYGYTF. Written as DNA, the CDR3 is TGTGCCAGCAGTTTAGGGGCAGAAGTCTATGGCTACACCTTC.

This rearrangement joins TRBV7-8 to TRBJ1-5; TRBD1 matches 8 bases. Germline CDR1 is SGHVS and CDR2 is FQNEAQ. The junction had 4 bases not matched to a gene; V was cut back by 2 bases and J by 4 bases. The CDR3 length is 15 residues. CDR3 sequence: CASSLRDRQNQPQHF. CDR3 in DNA: TGTGCCAGCAGCTTAAGGGACAGGCAGAATCAGCCCCAGCATTTT.

The chain is built from TRBV4-3 and TRBJ1-5; the match to TRBD1 covers 9 bases. Germline V CDR1 and CDR2: LGHNA, YSLEER. The CDR3 runs to 15 residues. Trimming at V came to 1 base and at J to 7 bases, leaving 5 bases not matched to a gene. The CDR3 loop reads CASSQGTGERQPQHF. The CDR3 nucleotides are TGCGCCAGCAGCCAAGGGACAGGGGAACGGCAGCCCCAGCATTTT.

The DNA for the CDR3 is TGTGCCAGCAGCGTAGGGGGGGCCGGTCAGCCCCAGCATTTT. Translating it yields CASSVGGAGQPQHF. The chain employs TRBV9 and TRBJ1-5, with D perhaps TRBD1 (6 bases). This CDR3 region has 14 residues. The germline CDR1 and CDR2 sequences are SGDLS and YYNGEE. Trimming cost V 0 bases and J 6 bases, with 10 bases left between them. Supplemented by reference TRBV9 and TRBJ1-5, the full variable domain reads DSGVTQTPKHLITATGQRVTLRCSPRSGDLSVYWYQQSLDQGLQFLIQYYNGEERAKGNILERFSAQQFPDLHSELNLSSLELGDSALYFCASSVGGAGQPQHFGDGTRLSIL.

This clone ranks as medium-sized (0.01 to 0.1%). The chain recombines TRBV4-1 with TRBJ1-4; TRBD1 matches 8 bases. CDR1 is MGHRA and CDR2 is YSYEKL in the germline V gene. This CDR3 is 16 amino acids long. J lost 4 bases, V lost 0 bases, and 4 bases had no gene match. CDR3: CASSQETTGGNEKLFF. CDR3 sequence (DNA): TGCGCCAGCAGCCAAGAAACAACAGGGGGTAATGAAAAACTGTTTTTT.

The J gene is TRBJ1-6, the V gene TRBV25-1, with D unresolved. Trimming took 4 bases from V and 8 from J, leaving 18 bases between them. The CDR3 length is 16 residues. Germline lookup yields CDR1 MGHDK and CDR2 SYGVNS. The CDR3 loop reads CASSATRKWEDSPLHF. The CDR3 DNA is TGTGCCAGCAGTGCAACACGGAAATGGGAAGATTCACCCCTCCACTTT.